Sequencing of this TCR beta chain was carried out in a study of T cell changes during pregnancy in multiple sclerosis. V lost 4 bases to trimming and J lost 4 bases, with 8 bases between them. The CDR3 runs 13 residues. Germline V gene sequence: CDR1 SGHDN, CDR2 FVKESK. TCRdb's table, derived via immunoSEQ multiplex PCR, lists solely in-frame clones and lacks some. The table lists some 90,000 clones, about nine tenths of them singletons, with roughly 1.7% in the top ten. The chain combines TRBV14 with TRBJ2-1; no firm D call. This receptor was obtained from a female donor in good health, enrolled as a control in a pregnancy study. The sample in question was peripheral blood, obtained after pregnancy. CDR3 coding DNA: TGTGCCAGCAGCCCTCAGATTTACAATGAGCAGTTCTTC. Its protein product is CASSPQIYNEQFF.